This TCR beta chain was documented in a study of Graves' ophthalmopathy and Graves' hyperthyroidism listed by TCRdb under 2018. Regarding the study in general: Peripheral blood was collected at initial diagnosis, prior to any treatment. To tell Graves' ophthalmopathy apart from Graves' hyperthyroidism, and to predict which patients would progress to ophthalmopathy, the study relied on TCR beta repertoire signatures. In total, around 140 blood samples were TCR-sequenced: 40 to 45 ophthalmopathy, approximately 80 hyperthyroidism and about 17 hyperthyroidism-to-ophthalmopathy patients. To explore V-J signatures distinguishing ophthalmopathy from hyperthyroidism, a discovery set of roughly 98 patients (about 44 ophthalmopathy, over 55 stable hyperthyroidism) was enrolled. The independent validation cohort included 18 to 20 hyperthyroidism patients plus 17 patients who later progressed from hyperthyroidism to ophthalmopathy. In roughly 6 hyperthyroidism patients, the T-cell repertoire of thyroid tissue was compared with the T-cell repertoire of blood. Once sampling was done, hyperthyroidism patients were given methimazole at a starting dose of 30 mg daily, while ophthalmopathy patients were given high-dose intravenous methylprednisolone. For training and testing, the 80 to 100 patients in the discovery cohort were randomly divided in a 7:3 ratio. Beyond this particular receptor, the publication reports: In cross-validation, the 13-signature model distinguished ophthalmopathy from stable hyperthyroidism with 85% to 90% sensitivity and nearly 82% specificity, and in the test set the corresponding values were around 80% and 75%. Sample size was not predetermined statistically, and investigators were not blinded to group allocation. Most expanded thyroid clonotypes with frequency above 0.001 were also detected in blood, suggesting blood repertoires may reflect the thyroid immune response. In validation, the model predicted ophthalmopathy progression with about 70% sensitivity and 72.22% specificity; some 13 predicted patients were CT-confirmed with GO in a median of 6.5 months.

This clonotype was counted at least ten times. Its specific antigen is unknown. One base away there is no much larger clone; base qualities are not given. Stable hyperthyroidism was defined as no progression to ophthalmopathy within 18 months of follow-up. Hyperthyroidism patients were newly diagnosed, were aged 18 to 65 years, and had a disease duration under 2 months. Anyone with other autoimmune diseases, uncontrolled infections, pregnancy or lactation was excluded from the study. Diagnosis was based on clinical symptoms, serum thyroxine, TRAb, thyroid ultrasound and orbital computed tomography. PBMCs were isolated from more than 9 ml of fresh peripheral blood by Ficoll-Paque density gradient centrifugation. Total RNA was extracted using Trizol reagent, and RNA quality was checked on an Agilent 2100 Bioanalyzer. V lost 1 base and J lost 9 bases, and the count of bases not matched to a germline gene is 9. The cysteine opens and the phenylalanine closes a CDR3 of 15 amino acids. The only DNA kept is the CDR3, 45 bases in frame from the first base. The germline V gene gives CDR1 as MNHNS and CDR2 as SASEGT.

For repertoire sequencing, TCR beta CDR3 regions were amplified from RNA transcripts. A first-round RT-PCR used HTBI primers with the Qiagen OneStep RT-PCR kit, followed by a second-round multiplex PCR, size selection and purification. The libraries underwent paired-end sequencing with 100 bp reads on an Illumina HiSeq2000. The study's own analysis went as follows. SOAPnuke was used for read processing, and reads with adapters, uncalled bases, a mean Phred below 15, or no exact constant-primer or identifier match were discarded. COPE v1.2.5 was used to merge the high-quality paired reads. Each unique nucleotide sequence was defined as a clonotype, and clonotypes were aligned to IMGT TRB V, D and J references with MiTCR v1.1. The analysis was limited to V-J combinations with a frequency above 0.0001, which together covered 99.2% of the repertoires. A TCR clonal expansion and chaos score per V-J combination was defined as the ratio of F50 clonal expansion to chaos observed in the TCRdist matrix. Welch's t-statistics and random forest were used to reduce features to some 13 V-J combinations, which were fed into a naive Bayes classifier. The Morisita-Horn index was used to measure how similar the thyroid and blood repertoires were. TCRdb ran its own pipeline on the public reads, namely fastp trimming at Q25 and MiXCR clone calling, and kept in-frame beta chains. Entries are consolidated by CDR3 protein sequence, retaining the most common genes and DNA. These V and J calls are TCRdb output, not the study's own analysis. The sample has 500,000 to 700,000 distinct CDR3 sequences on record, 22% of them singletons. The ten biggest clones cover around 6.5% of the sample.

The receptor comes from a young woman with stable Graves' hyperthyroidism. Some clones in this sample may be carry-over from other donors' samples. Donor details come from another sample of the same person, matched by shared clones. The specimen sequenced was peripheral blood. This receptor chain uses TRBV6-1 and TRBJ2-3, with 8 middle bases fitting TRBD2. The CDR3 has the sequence CASSEDSGGMETQYF. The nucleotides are TGTGCCAGCAGTGAAGATTCGGGGGGGATGGAGACGCAGTATTTT.